The 13 T cell receptor beta chains reported below all come from one sample, sequenced in a study of blood T cell repertoires in COVID-19. This table comes from immunoSEQ multiplex PCR, and its TCRdb copy is limited to in-frame clones, with some not included. The sample lists fewer than 110,000 clones; roughly 92% were seen once. The sequenced sample consisted of peripheral blood. Every receptor here comes from a man aged 45 to 65 with active COVID-19.

The gene calls are TRBV29-1 and TRBJ1-1; D might be TRBD1 (6 bases). The CDR3 length is 14 residues. Trimming took off 7 bases at V and 1 base at J, with 16 bases between the two ends. Germline V gives CDR1 SQVTM, CDR2 ANQGSEA. CDR3 DNA: TGCAGCGGCACAGGACAGATGGCGAACACTGAAGCTTTCTTT. It specifies CSGTGQMANTEAFF.

This clone came up once. The V gene is TRBV5-1, the J gene TRBJ1-1; 9 nucleotides line up with TRBD1. The CDR3 covers 15 residues. Trimming at V came to 2 bases and at J to 3 bases, leaving 5 bases not matched to a gene. CDR1 is SGHRS, CDR2 YFSETQ, per germline. CDR3 in amino acids: CASSFYRDRDTEAFF. For the CDR3, the DNA is TGCGCCAGCAGCTTCTACCGGGACAGGGACACTGAAGCTTTCTTT. The whole variable domain, filled in from reference TRBV5-1 and TRBJ1-1, reads KAGVTQTPRYLIKTRGQQVTLSCSPISGHRSVSWYQQTPGQGLQFLFEYFSETQRNKGNFPGRFSGRQFSNSRSEMNVSTLELGDSALYLCASSFYRDRDTEAFFGQGTRLTVV.

The rearrangement joins TRBV10-3 to TRBJ2-7, with 9 bases that match TRBD1. CDR1 is ENHRY and CDR2 is SYGVKD in the germline V gene. After removal of 5 bases from V and 3 bases from J, the junction contained 2 bases not matched to a gene. The CDR3 length is 13 residues. The CDR3 region is CAISRDRDYEQYF. The DNA of the CDR3 is TGTGCCATCAGTAGGGACAGGGACTACGAGCAGTACTTC.

The rearrangement links TRBV7-8 to TRBJ1-6; 7 bases are shared with TRBD1. The V and J ends lost 5 bases and 8 bases, in that order; junction bases with no gene match: 12. The CDR3 spans 16 residues. Germline V gives CDR1 SGHVS, CDR2 FQNEAQ. CDR3 loop: CASSGQQGIRYSPLHF. The CDR3 nucleotides are TGTGCCAGCAGCGGCCAACAGGGGATTAGGTATTCACCCCTCCACTTT.

The rearrangement uses TRBV25-1 and TRBJ2-5; TRBD2 aligns across 12 bases. V was pared by 4 bases and J by 4 bases, with 1 base of the junction left unmatched. The CDR3 totals 14 residues. From germline, CDR1 is MGHDK and CDR2 SYGVNS. In nucleotides, the CDR3 is TGTGCCAGCAGTGGGGGACTAGCGGGAGAGACCCAGTACTTC. Translation: CASSGGLAGETQYF. The entire variable domain, with the rest obtained from reference TRBV25-1 and TRBJ2-5, is as follows: EADIYQTPRYLVIGTGKKITLECSQTMGHDKMYWYQQDPGMELHLIHYSYGVNSTEKGDLSSESTVSRIRTEHFPLTLESARPSHTSQYLCASSGGLAGETQYFGPGTRLLVL.

This chain joins TRBV6-6 and TRBJ2-7; 9 positions agree with TRBD1. J lost 4 bases, V lost 5 bases, and 3 bases had no gene match. This CDR3 is built from 13 residues. Germline assignment: CDR1 MNHNY and CDR2 SVGAGI (reference sequence). The CDR3 sequence: CASSTGGAYEQYF. DNA of the CDR3: TGTGCCAGCAGTACAGGGGGCGCGTACGAGCAGTACTTC.

The chain recombines TRBV3-1 (or the pseudogene TRBV3-2) with TRBJ1-2, with TRBD1 matching 7 bases. CDR1 is LGHDT, CDR2 YNNKEL, per germline (reference sequence). This CDR3 has 15 residues. The V and J ends lost 4 bases and 4 bases, in that order; junction bases with no gene match: 9. The CDR3 DNA sequence: TGTGCCAGCAGCCCCAGACAGGGCACCTTCTATGGCTACACCTTC. It yields the protein CASSPRQGTFYGYTF.

The V gene is TRBV6-6, the J gene TRBJ1-1, with D possibly TRBD1 on 6 matching bases. V was pared by 6 bases and J by 4 bases, with 18 bases between. The CDR3 contains 15 residues. Germline values: CDR1 MNHNY, CDR2 SVGAGI (reference sequence). CDR3 sequence reads: CASRGQPTGGTEAFF. For the CDR3, the DNA is TGTGCCAGCAGAGGACAGCCCACCGGAGGCACTGAAGCTTTCTTT.

This clone was found once. The genes are TRBV7-3 and TRBJ2-5, with TRBD1 matching 7 bases. This CDR3 has 15 amino acids. Germline loops: CDR1 SGHTA, CDR2 FQGTGA. V lost 5 bases and J lost 5; bases outside the gene matches: 11. CDR3 sequence reads: CASSIGMGQRETQYF. CDR3 coding DNA: TGTGCCAGCAGCATAGGGATGGGACAGCGGGAGACCCAGTACTTC.

The chain carries TRBV20-1 and TRBJ2-1, with 8 nucleotides matching TRBD2. J gave up 16 bases and V 1 base, and 6 bases lay outside the gene matches. The CDR3 loop spans 11 amino acids. Per germline, CDR1 DFQATT and CDR2 SNEGSKA (reference sequence). The chain's CDR3 is CSARVSGSKFF. CDR3 nucleotide sequence: TGCAGTGCTAGAGTAAGCGGGAGTAAATTCTTC.

The chain links TRBV9 to TRBJ1-3; D is unresolved. The CDR3 loop spans 13 amino acids. CDR1 is SGDLS and CDR2 is YYNGEE in the germline V gene. Trimming pared 1 base from V and 4 bases from J, leaving 6 bases between. The chain's CDR3 is CASSVSLGNTIYF. The DNA for the CDR3 is TGTGCCAGCAGCGTAAGCCTCGGAAACACCATATATTTT.

The chain employs TRBV14 and TRBJ1-5, with TRBD1 matching 9 bases. The CDR3 extends over 14 amino acids. The germline V gene has CDR1 SGHDN and CDR2 FVKESK. The junction had 5 bases not matched to a gene; V was cut back by 4 bases and J by 7 bases. As DNA, the CDR3 is TGTGCCAGCAGCCCCCGGGACAGGGAACAGCCCCAGCATTTT. It yields the protein CASSPRDREQPQHF.

This sequence joins TRBV19 and TRBJ2-2; 7 nucleotides match TRBD1. The CDR3 is 16 amino acids. Germline values: CDR1 LNHDA, CDR2 SQIVND (reference sequence). V was pared by 3 bases and J by 2 bases, with 6 bases of the junction left unmatched. CDR3 coding DNA: TGTGCCAGTAGTATGAGGAAGGGGGCTAACACCGGGGAGCTGTTTTTT. Amino acid sequence: CASSMRKGANTGELFF.